Listed below are T cell receptor beta chains from one sample, sequenced in a study of shared T cell receptors in the human thymus. Clones were sequenced by immunoSEQ multiplex PCR, and TCRdb holds only the in-frame ones, with some missing. Of hundreds of thousands of clones listed, roughly 88% were seen once; the top ten hold around 0.0099%. These data were also filed under a second study, of human thymus T cells.

Sequencing used thymocytes. The receptors come from a girl less than two years old with a congenital heart defect. CDR3s include the opening cysteine and the closing phenylalanine or tryptophan. Each record gives: clone size, V gene, D gene, J gene, CDR3 protein, CDR3 DNA. D genes are given only for firm matches. Rows give clone size only sometimes, using once, few, many, or a class for an expanded clone.

NA	TRBV19	NA	TRBJ2-3	CASSKGGEWNTQYF	TGTGCCAGTAGTAAGGGGGGGGAATGGAATACGCAGTATTTT
NA	TRBV5-4	TRBD2	TRBJ2-7	CASSLSGGAYEQYF	TGTGCCAGCAGCTTGAGCGGGGGTGCCTACGAGCAGTACTTC
NA	TRBV7-8	NA	TRBJ2-7	CASRSSTEHRSYEQYF	TGTGCCAGCAGATCCAGTACGGAGCACCGGTCCTACGAGCAGTACTTC
NA	TRBV4-3	NA	TRBJ1-2	CASSQDHRGNYGYTF	TGCGCCAGCAGCCAAGATCATCGGGGTAACTATGGCTACACCTTC
NA	TRBV6-5	TRBD1	TRBJ1-2	CASSGDREDGYTF	TGTGCCAGCAGTGGGGACAGGGAGGATGGCTACACCTTC
NA	TRBV10-2	NA	TRBJ1-5	CASRVTGTQPQHF	TGCGCCAGCAGGGTCACAGGGACTCAGCCCCAGCATTTT
few	TRBV14	NA	TRBJ1-3	CASSPGEGSGNTIYF	TGTGCCAGCAGCCCGGGGGAAGGCTCTGGAAACACCATATATTTT
NA	TRBV27	NA	TRBJ1-1	CASSLSDRTEAFF	TGTGCCAGCAGTTTATCAGACAGGACTGAAGCTTTCTTT
NA	TRBV9	TRBD1	TRBJ1-6	CASSVWGQGPSPLHF	TGTGCCAGCAGCGTATGGGGACAGGGGCCTTCACCCCTCCACTTT
NA	TRBV6-6	TRBD1	TRBJ1-2	CASTLTRGRGGYTF	TGTGCCAGCACCCTGACCAGGGGGCGGGGTGGCTACACCTTC
NA	TRBV5-1	NA	TRBJ1-1	CASSDTWNTEAFF	TGCGCCAGCTCGGACACTTGGAACACTGAAGCTTTCTTT
NA	TRBV6-4	TRBD1	TRBJ2-3	CASSNDGQGAISTDTQYF	TGTGCCAGCAGCAACGATGGACAGGGGGCAATTAGCACAGATACGCAGTATTTT
NA	TRBV5-1	NA	TRBJ2-7	CASSLAPDLVIYEQYF	TGCGCCAGCAGCTTGGCTCCAGATCTAGTGATTTACGAGCAGTACTTC
NA	TRBV19	TRBD2	TRBJ2-7	CASSIKRGNEQYF	TGTGCCAGTAGTATTAAGCGGGGAAACGAGCAGTACTTC
NA	TRBV5-6	NA	TRBJ2-7	CASSLARGGAQYF	TGTGCCAGCAGCTTGGCTAGAGGGGGGGCGCAGTACTTC
NA	TRBV6-5	NA	TRBJ2-5	CASSYDHRDMQETQYF	TGTGCCAGCAGTTACGACCACAGGGATATGCAAGAGACCCAGTACTTC
NA	TRBV12-5	NA	TRBJ1-6	CASGLVIGGGKGHNSPLHF	TGTGCTAGTGGTTTGGTAATTGGGGGGGGGAAGGGGCATAATTCACCCCTCCACTTT
NA	TRBV2	NA	TRBJ2-3	CASIRQRTDTQYF	TGTGCCAGCATACGACAGCGCACAGATACGCAGTATTTT
NA	TRBV4-3	NA	TRBJ2-4	CASSLFGGGGIQYF	TGCGCCAGCAGCCTCTTCGGGGGTGGAGGAATTCAGTACTTC
NA	TRBV5-1	TRBD1	TRBJ2-7	CASSPGQGSYEQYF	TGCGCCAGCAGCCCAGGACAGGGGTCCTACGAGCAGTACTTC
NA	TRBV5-6	NA	TRBJ1-4	CASSLQGQEEKLFF	TGTGCCAGCAGCCTACAGGGCCAGGAAGAAAAACTGTTTTTT
NA	TRBV9	TRBD1	TRBJ1-3	CASSEGGPGQGLNTIYF	TGTGCCAGCAGCGAGGGGGGACCGGGACAGGGGCTAAACACCATATATTTT
NA	TRBV10-3	NA	TRBJ1-1	CAARAHGTQNTEAFF	TGTGCCGCCCGGGCCCATGGGACACAGAACACTGAAGCTTTCTTT
NA	TRBV5-6	NA	TRBJ1-2	CASSLGGGYTF	TGTGCCAGCAGCTTGGGAGGCGGCTACACCTTC